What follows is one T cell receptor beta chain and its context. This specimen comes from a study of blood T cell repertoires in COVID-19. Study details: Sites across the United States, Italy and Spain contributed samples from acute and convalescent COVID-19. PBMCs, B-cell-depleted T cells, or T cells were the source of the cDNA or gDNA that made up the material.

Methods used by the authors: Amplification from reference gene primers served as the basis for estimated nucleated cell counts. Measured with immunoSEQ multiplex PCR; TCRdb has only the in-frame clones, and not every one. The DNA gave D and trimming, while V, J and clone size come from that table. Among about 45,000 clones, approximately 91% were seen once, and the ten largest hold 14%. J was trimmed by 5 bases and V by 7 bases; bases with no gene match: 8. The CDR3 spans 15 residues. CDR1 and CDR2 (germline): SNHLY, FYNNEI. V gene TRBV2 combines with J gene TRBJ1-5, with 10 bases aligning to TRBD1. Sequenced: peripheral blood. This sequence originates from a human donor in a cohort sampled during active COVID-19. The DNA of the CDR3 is TGTGCCAGCAACCCGGACAGGGGGGGCGATCAGCCCCAGCATTTT. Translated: CASNPDRGGDQPQHF.